This T cell receptor beta chain was sequenced in a study of T-cell reconstitution after alpha-beta-depleted transplantation in children. Construction of the TCRbeta library involved unique molecular identifiers. From the PCR reads, TCRdb called clonotypes with MiXCR, one entry per CDR3 protein. This table holds roughly 670,000 distinct CDR3 sequences, roughly 13% found once. The source was PBMCs, collected before TCRalphabeta/CD19-depleted stem cell transplant. The TCR originated in a girl aged 2 to 10 with congenital amegakaryocytic thrombocytopenia, due to receive a stem cell transplant.

The CDR3 reads CATQDNTEAFF. Here the CDR3 DNA reads TGTGCCACCCAGGACAACACTGAAGCTTTCTTT. V and J are TRBV2 and TRBJ1-1; D gene unclear. This CDR3 spans 11 amino acids. The germline CDR1 and CDR2 sequences are SNHLY and FYNNEI. The V end lost 10 bases, the J end lost 2 bases, and 8 bases lay between the germline ends.